The rows below give T cell receptor beta chains drawn from one sample of a study of blood T cell repertoires in COVID-19. Measured with immunoSEQ multiplex PCR; TCRdb has only the in-frame clones, and not every one. The sample carries around 270,000 clones, around 86% recorded once. What was sequenced was peripheral blood. The receptor source for this set is a man aged 40-50 years who had recovered from COVID-19. Both conserved end residues are part of each CDR3. The D gene is left open where the match is weak. Expanded clones are given a class, and other clones once, few, many or no size at all.

d_gene,j_gene,len,abundance,v_gene,CDR3aa,CDR3nt
NA,TRBJ2-6,17,NA,TRBV15,CATSPQGSRSGANVLTF,TGTGCCACCAGCCCTCAGGGGAGCAGGTCTGGGGCCAACGTCCTGACTTTC
TRBD2,TRBJ2-7,15,NA,TRBV6-5,CASSLSGASTYEQYF,TGTGCCAGCAGCCTTAGCGGGGCATCTACCTACGAGCAGTACTTC
NA,TRBJ1-3,15,NA,TRBV6-1,CASSEVAVPGNTIYF,TGTGCCAGCAGTGAAGTGGCAGTTCCTGGAAACACCATATATTTT
TRBD1,TRBJ1-2,14,NA,TRBV6-5,CASSITTGNYGYTF,TGTGCCAGCAGTATAACGACAGGGAACTATGGCTACACCTTC
TRBD1,TRBJ2-7,17,NA,TRBV20-1,CSASLWAPTGSALVQYF,TGCAGTGCTAGTTTGTGGGCCCCGACAGGGTCGGCTTTGGTGCAGTACTTC
TRBD1,TRBJ2-7,15,NA,TRBV15,CATLNPGQGIYEQYF,TGTGCCACACTCAATCCGGGACAGGGGATTTACGAGCAGTACTTC
NA,TRBJ2-1,14,NA,TRBV5-6,CASTRRGSYNEQFF,TGTGCCAGCACCCGGAGGGGCTCCTACAATGAGCAGTTCTTC
NA,TRBJ1-6,15,few,TRBV5-1,CASSLDRIYNSPLHF,TGCGCCAGCAGCTTGGACAGAATATATAATTCACCCCTCCACTTT
NA,TRBJ1-6,13,NA,TRBV19,CASSSVPGSPLHF,TGTGCCAGTTCAAGTGTACCGGGGTCACCCCTCCACTTT
TRBD2,TRBJ2-5,15,NA,TRBV5-1,CASSKYGTSVETQYF,TGCGCCAGCAGCAAATACGGGACTAGTGTGGAGACCCAGTACTTC
TRBD1,TRBJ1-1,12,once,TRBV10-1,CASSPGTGVAFF,TGCGCCAGCAGCCCAGGGACAGGCGTAGCTTTCTTT
TRBD1,TRBJ2-5,19,NA,TRBV5-1,CASSQPDKRDRGFQETQYF,TGCGCCAGCAGCCAACCCGATAAACGGGACAGGGGGTTCCAAGAGACCCAGTACTTC
TRBD1,TRBJ2-5,15,NA,TRBV7-9,CASSSRQGVVETQYF,TGTGCCAGCAGCTCCAGACAGGGGGTCGTAGAGACCCAGTACTTC
NA,TRBJ2-2,13,NA,TRBV12-3/TRBV12-4,CASSLKEDGELFF,TGTGCCAGCAGTTTGAAGGAGGACGGGGAGCTGTTTTTT
NA,TRBJ2-3,14,NA,TRBV19,CASSIRGNTDTQYF,TGTGCCAGTAGTATAAGGGGGAACACAGATACGCAGTATTTT
NA,TRBJ2-1,13,once,TRBV12-3/TRBV12-4,CATRRESYNEQFF,TGTGCCACCCGCCGGGAATCATACAATGAGCAGTTCTTC
TRBD2,TRBJ2-1,18,NA,TRBV27,CASSPTPPLAGGDNEQFF,TGTGCCAGCAGTCCCACGCCACCTCTAGCGGGGGGGGACAATGAGCAGTTCTTC
TRBD2,TRBJ2-3,15,NA,TRBV7-6,CASSLGGGAIDTQYF,TGTGCCAGCAGCTTAGGCGGGGGGGCTATAGATACGCAGTATTTT
TRBD2,TRBJ2-1,15,NA,TRBV5-1,CASSLGAGVYNEQFF,TGCGCCAGCAGCTTGGGAGCGGGAGTATACAATGAGCAGTTCTTC
NA,TRBJ2-5,16,NA,TRBV7-6,CASSLGRGGGSETQYF,TGTGCCAGCAGCCTAGGCCGTGGGGGAGGTTCGGAGACCCAGTACTTC
TRBD1,TRBJ2-7,16,once,TRBV6-6,CASSYSGDRGFAEQYF,TGTGCCAGCAGTTACTCGGGGGACAGGGGCTTTGCAGAGCAGTACTTC
TRBD1,TRBJ1-4,14,few,TRBV9,CASSAQGANEKLFF,TGTGCCAGCAGCGCACAGGGGGCTAATGAAAAACTGTTTTTT